The rows below give T cell receptor beta chains drawn from one sample of a study of neoadjuvant anti-PD-1 for oral cavity cancer. This table comes from immunoSEQ multiplex PCR, and its TCRdb copy is limited to in-frame clones, with some not included. Of roughly 10,000 clones listed, just under 70% are singletons. The source material was PBMCs, sampled after nivolumab (anti-PD-1) treatment. Source of these receptors: a person aged 35-79 years with oral cavity squamous cell carcinoma. CDR3s include the opening cysteine and the closing phenylalanine or tryptophan. The order of the fields is D gene, V gene, J gene, clone size, CDR3 protein, CDR3 DNA. D genes are given only for firm matches. A row's size may be missing; if present it is once, few, many or a size class.

D: .; V: TRBV27; J: TRBJ1-1; size: .; CDR3: CASSLAPGGWTEAFF; DNA: TGTGCCAGCAGTTTAGCCCCGGGGGGGTGGACTGAAGCTTTCTTT
D: TRBD2; V: TRBV2; J: TRBJ2-3; size: .; CDR3: CASSEALAGDTQYF; DNA: TGTGCCAGCAGTGAAGCTCTAGCGGGAGATACGCAGTATTTT
D: TRBD1; V: TRBV19; J: TRBJ2-2; size: .; CDR3: CATRQGSTGELFF; DNA: TGTGCCACCCGACAGGGGAGCACCGGGGAGCTGTTTTTT
D: .; V: TRBV6-5; J: TRBJ1-5; size: few; CDR3: CASTNGGNQPQHF; DNA: TGTGCCAGCACCAACGGGGGTAATCAGCCCCAGCATTTT
D: TRBD2; V: TRBV4-1; J: TRBJ2-7; size: few; CDR3: CASSQKRGSGRADEQYF; DNA: TGCGCCAGCAGCCAGAAGAGAGGTAGCGGGAGGGCAGACGAGCAGTACTTC
D: .; V: TRBV6-6; J: TRBJ1-3; size: .; CDR3: CASSYLLSSGNTIYF; DNA: TGTGCCAGCAGTTACCTTTTGAGCTCTGGAAACACCATATATTTT
D: .; V: TRBV29-1; J: TRBJ2-7; size: .; CDR3: CSVQDLGEQYF; DNA: TGCAGCGTCCAGGACCTGGGCGAGCAGTACTTC
D: .; V: TRBV7-2; J: TRBJ2-7; size: .; CDR3: CASSHTDRATNEQYF; DNA: TGTGCCAGCAGCCACACGGACAGAGCAACTAACGAGCAGTACTTC
D: .; V: TRBV7-9; J: TRBJ2-1; size: few; CDR3: CASSPRDGSIHEQFF; DNA: TGTGCCAGCAGCCCCAGGGACGGGTCCATCCATGAGCAGTTCTTC
D: TRBD2; V: TRBV30; J: TRBJ2-7; size: .; CDR3: CALWTSGSYEQYF; DNA: TGTGCCTTATGGACTAGCGGGAGCTACGAGCAGTACTTC
D: TRBD1; V: TRBV4-1; J: TRBJ1-1; size: .; CDR3: CASSLSGGPTEAFF; DNA: TGCGCCAGCAGCCTTTCAGGGGGTCCCACTGAAGCTTTCTTT
D: .; V: TRBV19; J: TRBJ1-5; size: few; CDR3: CASSMVTLAGSNQPQHF; DNA: TGTGCCAGTAGTATGGTCACCCTTGCCGGTAGCAATCAGCCCCAGCATTTT
D: .; V: TRBV6-1; J: TRBJ1-1; size: .; CDR3: CASSEALGVNTEAFF; DNA: TGTGCCAGCAGTGAAGCGCTGGGTGTGAACACTGAAGCTTTCTTT
D: .; V: TRBV15; J: TRBJ2-5; size: .; CDR3: CATSRDGSAETQYF; DNA: TGTGCCACCAGCAGAGATGGAAGCGCAGAGACCCAGTACTTC
D: .; V: TRBV4-1; J: TRBJ2-5; size: .; CDR3: CASSQPTSRGETQYF; DNA: TGCGCCAGCAGCCAACCGACTAGCAGGGGTGAGACCCAGTACTTC
D: .; V: TRBV6-1; J: TRBJ2-3; size: .; CDR3: CASSPERLSADTQYF; DNA: TGTGCCAGCTCCCCTGAGAGGTTGAGCGCAGATACGCAGTATTTT
D: .; V: TRBV9; J: TRBJ2-2; size: .; CDR3: CASSGGQTANTGELFF; DNA: TGTGCCAGCAGCGGAGGACAGACGGCGAACACCGGGGAGCTGTTTTTT
D: TRBD1; V: TRBV7-8; J: TRBJ2-6; size: .; CDR3: CASSLVQGASGANVLTF; DNA: TGTGCCAGCAGCTTAGTACAGGGGGCGTCTGGGGCCAACGTCCTGACTTTC
D: TRBD2; V: TRBV9; J: TRBJ2-3; size: few; CDR3: CASSPRGLAASTDTQYF; DNA: TGTGCCAGCAGCCCACGGGGACTAGCGGCTAGCACAGATACGCAGTATTTT
D: .; V: TRBV19; J: TRBJ1-2; size: .; CDR3: CASRETGPDLSYGYTF; DNA: TGTGCCAGTAGGGAAACAGGCCCCGACTTAAGTTATGGCTACACCTTC
D: .; V: TRBV5-5; J: TRBJ2-7; size: .; CDR3: CASSLVADAYEQYF; DNA: TGTGCCAGCAGCTTGGTAGCGGACGCCTACGAGCAGTACTTC
D: .; V: TRBV5-1; J: TRBJ1-4; size: few; CDR3: CASSFGPTGSNNEKLFF; DNA: TGCGCCAGCAGCTTTGGCCCTACAGGCTCCAATAATGAAAAACTGTTTTTT
D: TRBD2; V: TRBV9; J: TRBJ2-1; size: .; CDR3: CASSVGLAERGQFF; DNA: TGTGCCAGCAGCGTTGGACTAGCGGAGAGGGGGCAGTTCTTC
D: .; V: TRBV19; J: TRBJ1-3; size: .; CDR3: CASNIGRNSGNTIYF; DNA: TGTGCCAGCAACATTGGACGGAACTCTGGAAACACCATATATTTT
D: .; V: TRBV5-5; J: TRBJ1-6; size: few; CDR3: CASGPQGASPLHF; DNA: TGTGCCAGCGGACCACAGGGAGCTTCACCCCTCCACTTT
D: TRBD1; V: TRBV9; J: TRBJ1-4; size: .; CDR3: CASSAPDRGAGTNEKLFF; DNA: TGTGCCAGCAGCGCTCCCGACAGGGGAGCTGGTACTAATGAAAAACTGTTTTTT
D: .; V: TRBV19; J: TRBJ1-2; size: few; CDR3: CASRQGYGYTF; DNA: TGTGCCAGTAGACAGGGCTATGGCTACACCTTC
D: .; V: TRBV30; J: TRBJ2-5; size: .; CDR3: CAWRYRWETQYF; DNA: TGTGCCTGGAGATACAGGTGGGAGACCCAGTACTTC
D: .; V: TRBV5-4; J: TRBJ1-6; size: .; CDR3: CASRRGAVSNSPLHF; DNA: TGTGCCAGCCGTCGTGGGGCAGTGTCGAATTCACCCCTCCACTTT
D: .; V: TRBV11-2; J: TRBJ1-2; size: few; CDR3: CASSSRGKGNYGYTF; DNA: TGTGCCAGCAGCTCCCGGGGGAAGGGCAACTATGGCTACACCTTC
D: TRBD2; V: TRBV5-5; J: TRBJ2-3; size: .; CDR3: CASSLEPSGRAGDTQYF; DNA: TGTGCCAGCAGCTTGGAACCTAGCGGGAGGGCCGGGGATACGCAGTATTTT
D: .; V: TRBV5-1; J: TRBJ2-5; size: .; CDR3: CASSKQGLRETQYF; DNA: TGCGCCAGCAGCAAGCAGGGTTTACGAGAGACCCAGTACTTC
D: .; V: TRBV5-1; J: TRBJ2-3; size: .; CDR3: CASSSTPEPTDTQYF; DNA: TGCGCCAGCAGCTCAACACCGGAGCCCACAGATACGCAGTATTTT
D: .; V: TRBV7-8; J: TRBJ2-3; size: .; CDR3: CASSLDGSVQDTQYF; DNA: TGTGCCAGCAGCTTAGACGGGAGTGTTCAAGATACGCAGTATTTT
D: .; V: TRBV28; J: TRBJ1-5; size: .; CDR3: CASNTPGQNQPQHF; DNA: TGTGCCAGCAATACCCCCGGGCAGAATCAGCCCCAGCATTTT
D: .; V: TRBV10-3; J: TRBJ1-6; size: .; CDR3: CAISNSETEKYNSPLHF; DNA: TGTGCCATCAGTAATTCGGAGACAGAAAAATATAATTCACCCCTCCACTTT
D: .; V: TRBV7-2; J: TRBJ2-1; size: .; CDR3: CASSLTRDEQFF; DNA: TGTGCCAGCAGCTTAACGCGTGATGAGCAGTTCTTC
D: .; V: TRBV6-1; J: TRBJ2-3; size: .; CDR3: CASSKEVRVDTQYF; DNA: TGTGCCAGCTCGAAAGAGGTCAGGGTAGATACGCAGTATTTT
D: .; V: TRBV11-2; J: TRBJ2-2; size: .; CDR3: CASSLERTGELFF; DNA: TGTGCCAGCAGCTTAGAAAGGACCGGGGAGCTGTTTTTT
D: TRBD1; V: TRBV28; J: TRBJ1-2; size: few; CDR3: CASSLGTGNRGYTF; DNA: TGTGCCAGCAGTTTAGGGACAGGGAACAGAGGCTACACCTTC
D: TRBD1; V: TRBV27; J: TRBJ1-2; size: once; CDR3: CASRFRDRPNYGYTF; DNA: TGTGCCAGCAGATTCCGGGACAGGCCCAACTATGGCTACACCTTC
D: .; V: TRBV30; J: TRBJ2-3; size: .; CDR3: CAWSEAGKDTQYF; DNA: TGTGCCTGGAGTGAGGCAGGGAAGGATACGCAGTATTTT
D: .; V: TRBV19; J: TRBJ1-5; size: .; CDR3: CASSIRGMGNQPQHF; DNA: TGTGCCAGTAGTATAAGGGGGATGGGCAATCAGCCCCAGCATTTT
D: .; V: TRBV11-2; J: TRBJ2-1; size: once; CDR3: CASSLDNNEQFF; DNA: TGTGCCAGCAGCTTAGACAACAATGAGCAGTTCTTC
D: .; V: TRBV7-3; J: TRBJ1-6; size: .; CDR3: CASSYDSNNSPLHF; DNA: TGTGCCAGCAGCTACGACAGCAACAATTCACCCCTCCACTTT
D: .; V: TRBV5-1; J: TRBJ1-5; size: .; CDR3: CASSLDGTENQPQHF; DNA: TGCGCCAGCAGCTTGGATGGGACGGAGAATCAGCCCCAGCATTTT
D: .; V: TRBV21-1; J: TRBJ1-2; size: .; CDR3: CASSKAGPPHYYGYTF; DNA: TGTGCCAGCAGCAAAGCGGGTCCTCCCCACTACTATGGCTACACCTTC
D: TRBD1; V: TRBV5-6; J: TRBJ2-5; size: .; CDR3: CASSQTGFETQYF; DNA: TGTGCCAGCAGCCAGACAGGGTTTGAGACCCAGTACTTC
D: TRBD2; V: TRBV9; J: TRBJ2-4; size: .; CDR3: CASSVGIGGRKNIQYF; DNA: TGTGCCAGCAGCGTAGGAATCGGGGGGAGGAAAAACATTCAGTACTTC
D: .; V: TRBV15; J: TRBJ1-2; size: .; CDR3: CATSREERGALYGYTF; DNA: TGTGCCACCAGCAGAGAGGAAAGGGGAGCCCTCTATGGCTACACCTTC